The 21 T cell receptor beta chains below all came from one sample that was sequenced in a study of blood T cell repertoires in COVID-19. Method: immunoSEQ multiplex PCR; TCRdb's copy keeps in-frame clones and lacks some. The sample includes around 150,000 clones, 70% to 90% of them seen just once. The material sequenced was PBMCs or T cells enriched from blood (not recorded which). These receptors all come from a woman in her forties who had recovered from COVID-19.

J is TRBJ1-5 and V is TRBV6-1; D is perhaps TRBD1 (5 bases). The germline V gene encodes CDR1 MNHNS and CDR2 SASEGT. The CDR3 sequence is 16 residues long. V lost 1 base and J 3 bases, leaving 13 bases between the germline ends. As DNA, the CDR3 is TGTGCCAGCAGTGAAGTAGGAAGGGGCCTCAATCAGCCCCAGCATTTT. This translates into CASSEVGRGLNQPQHF.

This chain joins TRBV3-1 (or the pseudogene TRBV3-2) and TRBJ2-3; TRBD2 aligns across 10 bases. This CDR3 contains 19 residues. V was clipped by 1 base and J by 1 base; unmatched bases: 11. Germline V gene data show CDR1 as LGHDT and CDR2 as YNNKEL (reference sequence). This CDR3 is CASSQVFASGGSGTDTQYF. The CDR3 region has the DNA TGTGCCAGCAGCCAAGTGTTTGCTAGCGGGGGCTCGGGCACAGATACGCAGTATTTT.

The J gene is TRBJ2-2, the V gene TRBV15; TRBD2 is a possible D gene (5 bases). Germline V lookup: CDR1 LNHNV, CDR2 YYDKDF (reference sequence). Trimming left V 0 bases short and J 5 bases short, with 10 bases between. This CDR3 has 15 residues. In DNA form, the CDR3 reads TGTGCCACCAGCAGAGATAAGGAGGTAACCGGGGAGCTGTTTTTT. This codes for CATSRDKEVTGELFF.

CDR3 region: CAWGARTGGHQPQHF. The CDR3 DNA reads as TGTGCCTGGGGGGCCAGGACAGGGGGCCATCAGCCCCAGCATTTT. The chain combines TRBV30 with TRBJ1-5, with 11 bases identical to TRBD1. Unmatched junction bases numbered 8, after V lost 5 bases and J lost 5 bases. The germline V gene encodes CDR1 GTSNPN and CDR2 SVGIG (reference sequence). The CDR3 has 15 residues.

V usage is TRBV18 and J usage is TRBJ1-1; D is undetermined. CDR3 length: 14 residues. The germline gives CDR1 KGHSH, CDR2 LQKENI. Trimming pared 1 base from V and 5 bases from J, leaving 11 bases between. The CDR3 reads CASSPRGTTTEAFF. The CDR3 DNA is TGTGCCAGCTCACCACGAGGAACAACGACTGAAGCTTTCTTT.

The chain employs TRBV10-3 and TRBJ1-5, with 8 bases that match TRBD1. CDR1 ENHRY and CDR2 SYGVKD come from the germline V gene. The CDR3 is made up of 17 amino acids. The ends lost 3 bases at V and 1 base at J; junction bases unmatched: 8. CDR3 nucleotides: TGTGCCATCAGTGAACCTGACAGGGGTAAGAGCAATCAGCCCCAGCATTTT. Amino acids: CAISEPDRGKSNQPQHF.

This clone is a singleton in its sample. The chain employs TRBV11-2 and TRBJ2-3; 9 nucleotides match TRBD1. Germline CDR1 reads SGHAT; CDR2 reads FQNNGV. With V trimmed by 4 bases and J by 2 bases, 7 bases remained unmatched. The CDR3 is made up of 16 amino acids. The DNA for the CDR3 is TGTGCCAGCAGCTCGGGACAGGGCTATTACACAGATACGCAGTATTTT. It translates to CASSSGQGYYTDTQYF.

The chain combines TRBV20-1 with TRBJ2-3; no clear D gene. Trimming took off 6 bases at V and 13 bases at J, with 17 bases between the two ends. From germline, CDR1 is DFQATT and CDR2 SNEGSKA (reference sequence). The CDR3 covers 11 residues. CDR3 protein: CSASAGSREYF. The CDR3 DNA reads TGCAGTGCAAGCGCCGGTAGTCGTGAGTATTTT.

The rearrangement joins TRBV2 to TRBJ1-1, with a tentative D call TRBD1 (6 bases). From germline, CDR1 is SNHLY and CDR2 FYNNEI. The CDR3 is made up of 13 amino acids. V was cut by 5 bases and J by 6 bases, with 13 bases left in between. This CDR3 reads CASSFGQMAEAFF. CDR3 in DNA: TGTGCCAGCAGTTTTGGACAGATGGCTGAAGCTTTCTTT.

V is TRBV15 and J is TRBJ1-6; 9 nucleotides line up with TRBD1. The ends lost 5 bases at V and 9 bases at J; junction bases unmatched: 5. Germline CDR1 reads LNHNV; CDR2 reads YYDKDF (reference sequence). The CDR3 covers 14 residues. CDR3 sequence reads: CATSVGTGFSPLHF. The CDR3 DNA reads TGTGCCACCAGCGTCGGGACAGGGTTTTCACCCCTCCACTTT.

This sequence joins TRBV18 and TRBJ2-1; 15 bases agree with TRBD2. The CDR3 has 16 residues. With 3 bases clipped from V and 8 bases from J, the junction kept 5 bases outside the gene matches. Germline V CDR1 and CDR2: KGHSH, LQKENI. The CDR3 nucleotides are TGTGCCAGCTCACCCAATGGACTAGCGGGAGGGGATGAGCAGTTCTTC. Translating gives CASSPNGLAGGDEQFF.

This clone was seen more than once but under ten times. The V and J genes are TRBV2 and TRBJ2-4; D might be TRBD2 (5 bases). The germline V and J ends were trimmed by 6 bases and 0 bases, with 15 bases remaining between them. The CDR3 loop spans 16 amino acids. From germline, CDR1 is SNHLY and CDR2 FYNNEI. CDR3 DNA: TGTGCCAGCAGAAGGAGGTGGGGTATAGCCAAAAACATTCAGTACTTC. It yields the protein CASRRRWGIAKNIQYF.

CDR3 loop: CASRGQGSYEQYF. The DNA of the CDR3 is TGTGCCAGCAGGGGACAGGGATCCTACGAGCAGTACTTC. The V call is TRBV6-5, the J call TRBJ2-7; 9 positions agree with TRBD1. Germline V gives CDR1 MNHEY, CDR2 SVGAGI. J was trimmed by 1 base and V by 6 bases; bases with no gene match: 1. This CDR3 has 13 amino acids.

V usage is TRBV4-1 and J usage is TRBJ1-1; no clear D. The CDR3 is made up of 14 amino acids. CDR1 and CDR2 from the germline V gene are MGHRA and YSYEKL. Trimming took off 1 base at V and 0 bases at J, with 6 bases between the two ends. The CDR3, as DNA: TGCGCCAGCAGCCAAGGGCAGATGAACACTGAAGCTTTCTTT. Translated, it gives CASSQGQMNTEAFF.

The chain uses TRBV4-1 and TRBJ1-6; D might be TRBD1 (6 bases). Germline assignment: CDR1 MGHRA and CDR2 YSYEKL. The V end lost 1 base, the J end lost 6 bases, and 7 bases lay between the germline ends. The CDR3 is made up of 14 amino acids. CDR3 residues: CASSQGQANSPLHF. CDR3 coding DNA: TGCGCCAGCAGCCAAGGACAGGCTAATTCACCCCTCCACTTT.

The V call is TRBV7-9, the J call TRBJ1-2; no reliable D call. The CDR3 contains 14 residues. Looked up from germline, CDR1 is SEHNR and CDR2 is FQNEAQ (reference sequence). Between the trimmed V and J ends, which lost 3 bases and 8 bases, there was a span of 16 bases. The CDR3: CASSFLSDRRGYTF. DNA for the CDR3: TGTGCCAGCAGCTTTCTCAGTGACCGGAGAGGCTACACCTTC.

The chain links TRBV7-8 to TRBJ2-7; no clear D gene. This CDR3 spans 15 amino acids. Trimming stripped 4 bases from V and 0 bases from J, with 13 bases between. The germline V gene encodes CDR1 SGHVS and CDR2 FQNEAQ. The CDR3 region is CASSSPEVYSYEQYF. CDR3 nucleotide sequence: TGTGCCAGCAGCTCACCCGAGGTCTACTCCTACGAGCAGTACTTC.

The chain links TRBV30 to TRBJ2-5; 7 bases fit TRBD2. Trimming cost V 1 base and J 0 bases; bases outside gene matches: 2. Germline CDR1 and CDR2: GTSNPN and SVGIG (reference sequence). The CDR3 has 14 residues. CDR3 in amino acids: CAWSGAGDQETQYF. As DNA, the CDR3 is TGTGCCTGGAGTGGGGCGGGGGACCAAGAGACCCAGTACTTC.

This chain connects TRBV3-1 (or the pseudogene TRBV3-2) to TRBJ2-1; TRBD2 agrees at 9 bases. CDR3 size: 14 residues. Germline assignment: CDR1 LGHDT and CDR2 YNNKEL (reference sequence). With 1 base clipped from V and 5 bases from J, the junction kept 0 bases outside the gene matches. The CDR3 DNA follows: TGTGCCAGCAGCCAAGGACTAGCGGACAATGAGCAGTTCTTC. Its protein is CASSQGLADNEQFF.

About this clone: A read error may produce the germline difference seen at one junction end. The rearrangement uses TRBV9 and TRBJ1-2; D is unresolved. Germline lookup yields CDR1 SGDLS and CDR2 YYNGEE. This CDR3 is built from 13 residues. CDR3 coding DNA: TGTGCCAGCAGCGTAGACCCCGAAACCCAAGCTAACTTC. Translating it yields CASSVDPETQANF.

This chain uses TRBV3-1 (or the pseudogene TRBV3-2) with TRBJ1-2; TRBD1 matches 8 bases. CDR1 is LGHDT and CDR2 is YNNKEL in the germline V gene (reference sequence). The trim removed 4 bases at V and 7 bases at J, leaving 11 bases unmatched. The CDR3 extends over 15 amino acids. The CDR3 nucleotides read TGTGCCAGCAGCCCTCAAGCAGGGGGCGAGGTTGGCTACACCTTC. Protein product: CASSPQAGGEVGYTF.